This T cell receptor beta chain was sequenced during a study of blood T cell repertoires in COVID-19. For the study at large: The analysed material was cDNA or gDNA that came from T cells, B-cell-depleted T cells, or PBMCs.

In the authors' workflow: It was from reference gene primer amplification that nucleated cell counts were estimated. Clones were read by immunoSEQ multiplex PCR, and TCRdb kept only the in-frame ones, dropping some. The V and J calls and clone size come from that table; D and trimming were worked out from the DNA. The data show a few hundred thousand clones, 88% seen once. V lost 10 bases to trimming and J lost 4 bases, with 16 bases between them. Germline CDR1 reads SNHLY; CDR2 reads FYNNEI. The CDR3 runs to 13 residues. Sequenced material: peripheral blood. The rearrangement joins TRBV2 to TRBJ1-2; D possibly corresponds to TRBD1 (6 bases). The origin of this receptor is a woman between 40 and 55 years old who had recovered from COVID-19. Here the CDR3 DNA reads TGTGCCACCCCGAGGGGGGGGGCCTATGGCTACACCTTC. It encodes CATPRGGAYGYTF. The full variable domain, completed using reference TRBV2 and TRBJ1-2, is EPEVTQTPSHQVTQMGQEVILRCVPISNHLYFYWYRQILGQKVEFLVSFYNNEISEKSEIFDDQFSVERPDGSNFTLKIRSTKLEDSAMYFCATPRGGAYGYTFGSGTRLTVV.